This TCR beta chain was found in a study of graft-versus-host responses after intestinal transplantation. Study as a whole: Multivisceral, liver-intestinal, or isolated intestinal grafts went to recipients.

As regards this clone: As yet, its antigen is unknown.

TCRdb's copy holds only in-frame clones and misses some; the assay was immunoSEQ multiplex PCR. The sample lists some 87,000 clones; roughly 92% were seen once. In germline, CDR1 is MNHNS, CDR2 SASEGT. V lost 4 bases, J lost 8 bases, and 7 bases stayed unmatched. The CDR3 has 13 residues. This receptor was obtained from a human donor who received an intestinal transplant. The specimen was unstimulated CD4+ T cells sorted from spleen or lymph node cells, collected before intestinal transplant. The chain is built from TRBV6-1 and TRBJ1-2, with 7 bases identical to TRBD1. The CDR3 DNA is TGTGCCAGCAGTGCTACAGGGGAAGGAGGCTACACCTTC. The encoded protein is CASSATGEGGYTF.